Below, 10 T cell receptor beta chains from the same sample are listed, as sequenced in a study of T cell responses to AZD1222 COVID-19 vaccine. Libraries were prepared by immunoSEQ multiplex PCR; TCRdb keeps only in-frame clonotypes and omits some of them. The sample shows roughly 130,000 clones, about 90% of them seen only once. The source was peripheral blood, collected 28 days after the second AZD1222 dose. These receptors originate from an adult who received the AZD1222 COVID-19 vaccine.

The chain recombines TRBV29-1 with TRBJ2-1; D perhaps matches TRBD2 (6 bases). The germline CDR1 and CDR2 sequences are SQVTM and ANQGSEA. The CDR3 spans 13 residues. V lost 2 bases, J lost 7 bases, and 12 bases lay in between. CDR3 loop: CSVETVRENEQFF. CDR3 bases: TGCAGCGTTGAAACCGTACGGGAGAATGAGCAGTTCTTC.

The rearrangement uses TRBV4-3 and TRBJ1-2, with TRBD1 matching 7 bases. The CDR3 spans 14 residues. V lost 3 bases to trimming and J lost 7 bases; unmatched junction nucleotides: 8. The germline gives CDR1 LGHNA, CDR2 YSLEER. CDR3 coding DNA: TGCGCCAGCAGCCAGGTAACAGGGGACGGTGGCTACACCTTC. Translation: CASSQVTGDGGYTF.

The V call is TRBV2, the J call TRBJ2-5; 7 nucleotides line up with TRBD1. The CDR3 totals 13 residues. The trim removed 6 bases at V and 1 base at J, leaving 2 bases unmatched. Germline lookup yields CDR1 SNHLY and CDR2 FYNNEI. Written as DNA, the CDR3 is TGTGCCAGCAGACGGGACAGCCAAGAGACCCAGTACTTC. Protein: CASRRDSQETQYF.

J is TRBJ2-1 and V is TRBV5-1, with TRBD2 identical over 9 bases. Germline V gives CDR1 SGHRS, CDR2 YFSETQ. The CDR3 spans 15 residues. V dropped 4 bases and J dropped 4; count of bases not matched to a gene: 6. CDR3 sequence: CASSLDSGSYNEQFF. Here the CDR3 DNA reads TGCGCCAGCAGCCTTGATAGCGGGAGTTACAATGAGCAGTTCTTC. Filled out from reference TRBV5-1 and TRBJ2-1, the complete variable domain reads KAGVTQTPRYLIKTRGQQVTLSCSPISGHRSVSWYQQTPGQGLQFLFEYFSETQRNKGNFPGRFSGRQFSNSRSEMNVSTLELGDSALYLCASSLDSGSYNEQFFGPGTRLTVL.

V is TRBV15 and J is TRBJ2-1; D gene unclear. This CDR3 is 12 amino acids long. The germline CDR1 and CDR2 sequences are LNHNV and YYDKDF (reference sequence). V lost 1 base to trimming and J lost 6 bases, with 4 bases between them. The CDR3 coding sequence is TGTGCCACCAGCAGAGGAGGCAATGAGCAGTTCTTC. It specifies CATSRGGNEQFF.

The V gene is TRBV7-2, the J gene TRBJ1-2; a possible D gene is TRBD1 (6 bases). In germline, CDR1 is SGHTA, CDR2 FQGNSA. This CDR3 is 16 amino acids long. V was clipped by 0 bases and J by 3 bases, with 14 bases between them. CDR3 bases: TGTGCCAGCAGCTTAGCAGGAACGGACAGACACTATGGCTACACCTTC. Protein sequence: CASSLAGTDRHYGYTF.

J is TRBJ2-7 and V is TRBV11-3; possible D gene TRBD1, 5 bases. The V gene's germline CDR1 is SGHNT and CDR2 YENEEA. V was shortened by 0 bases and J by 5 bases, with 11 bases between the two germline ends. The CDR3 length is 14 residues. CDR3 sequence: CASSLDYDSDEQYF. The CDR3 bases are TGTGCCAGCAGCTTAGACTATGACAGCGACGAGCAGTACTTC. The entire variable domain, with the rest obtained from reference TRBV11-3 and TRBJ2-7, is as follows: EAGVVQSPRYKIIEKKQPVAFWCNPISGHNTLYWYLQNLGQGPELLIRYENEEAVDDSQLPKDRFSAERLKGVDSTLKIQPAELGDSAVYLCASSLDYDSDEQYFGPGTRLTVT.

This rearrangement joins TRBV6-6 to TRBJ1-1, with 7 bases that match TRBD1. Trimming removed 6 bases from V and 3 bases from J; junction bases left unmatched: 25. The CDR3 has 20 amino acids. Germline CDR1 and CDR2: MNHNY and SVGAGI (reference sequence). CDR3 in amino acids: CASSGFRFSEDQTGDTEAFF. For the CDR3, the DNA is TGTGCCAGCAGCGGATTCCGATTTTCAGAGGACCAAACAGGGGACACTGAAGCTTTCTTT.

The chain uses TRBV19 and TRBJ2-1; 8 bases match TRBD2. CDR3 length equals 16 residues. Germline CDR1 reads LNHDA; CDR2 reads SQIVND (reference sequence). V shed 0 bases and J 3 bases; nucleotides not matched to a gene: 4. CDR3 loop: CASSIEAGVGYNEQFF. The CDR3 nucleotides are TGTGCCAGTAGTATAGAAGCGGGAGTAGGCTACAATGAGCAGTTCTTC.

The chain employs TRBV4-3 and TRBJ1-1; D is unresolved. The CDR3 covers 14 residues. V was trimmed by 2 bases and J by 4 bases, leaving 11 bases between them. CDR1 is LGHNA and CDR2 is YSLEER in the germline V gene. The CDR3 DNA follows: TGCGCCAGCAGCCAATGGACGGGAGCCACTGAAGCTTTCTTT. Translation gives CASSQWTGATEAFF.